Listed below are T cell receptor beta chains from one sample, sequenced in a study of T cells in Graves' hyperthyroidism and ophthalmopathy. TCRdb re-called the multiplex PCR reads through MiXCR, storing one row per CDR3 protein. In the table there are some 720,000 distinct CDR3 sequences, 16% of which are singletons. Sequenced: blood. All receptors come from a man between 18 and 29 years old with Graves' hyperthyroidism. CDR3s include the opening cysteine and the closing phenylalanine or tryptophan. A D gene is named only where the DNA matches it firmly. Clone size, where shown, is once, few, many, or a class for clones that have expanded.

size	V	J	D	DNA	CDR3
many	TRBV9	TRBJ2-1	NA	TGTGCCAGCAGCTTACAGGGCACAGACAATGAGCAGTTCTTC	CASSLQGTDNEQFF
NA	TRBV14	TRBJ2-2	TRBD2	TGTGCCAGCAGCCGCCGACTATCTAGCGGCCTAGGCACCGGGGAGCTGTTTTTT	CASSRRLSSGLGTGELFF
many	TRBV20-1	TRBJ2-7	TRBD2	TGCAGTGCCTCAACTAGCGACTCCTACGAGCAGTACTTC	CSASTSDSYEQYF
few	TRBV5-5	TRBJ1-2	NA	TGTGCCAGCAGCAAGGGTTACAATAACTATGGCTACACCTTC	CASSKGYNNYGYTF
many	TRBV6-5	TRBJ1-5	NA	TGTGCCAGCAGTTACTCGAGTGACGGATATCAGCCCCAGCATTTT	CASSYSSDGYQPQHF
many	TRBV7-6	TRBJ2-2	TRBD2	TGTGCCAGCAGCTTAGGTACTAGCGGGATCTCCGGGGAGCTGTTTTTT	CASSLGTSGISGELFF
NA	TRBV7-2	TRBJ2-7	NA	TGTGCCAGCAGCTTAGCTATGTGGGGCGCCTACGAGCAGTACTTC	CASSLAMWGAYEQYF
many	TRBV19	TRBJ1-1	TRBD1	TGTGCCAGTAGTAACCGGGACAGGGCCACTGAAGCTTTCTTT	CASSNRDRATEAFF
NA	TRBV20-1	TRBJ2-7	NA	TGCAGTGCTAGTTTCCTGCGGGCGTTCTCCTACGAGCAGTACTTC	CSASFLRAFSYEQYF
NA	TRBV10-3	TRBJ2-1	NA	TGTGCCATCAAAGGGGACACCTCCTACAATGAGCAGTTCTTC	CAIKGDTSYNEQFF
few	TRBV7-2	TRBJ2-1	NA	TGTGCCAGCAGCAAGATTGGGCGACAGTTCTCCTACAATGAGCAGTTCTTC	CASSKIGRQFSYNEQFF
few	TRBV14	TRBJ2-1	TRBD2	TGTGCCAGCAGCCCCATAGCGGGAGCGGAGTCGGATGAGCAGTTCTTC	CASSPIAGAESDEQFF
NA	TRBV7-2	TRBJ1-1	TRBD1	TGTGCCAGCAGCTTCGACAGGGGTTCGGGTACTGAAGCTTTCTTT	CASSFDRGSGTEAFF
few	TRBV9	TRBJ2-1	NA	TGTGCCAGCAGCGTAGGCCATGAGCAGTTCTTC	CASSVGHEQFF
NA	TRBV19	TRBJ2-1	TRBD2	TGTGCCAGTAGTCGGCGGGAGGAGAATGAGCAGTTCTTC	CASSRREENEQFF
few	TRBV4-2	TRBJ2-1	TRBD1	TGTGCCAGCAGCCAGGACAGGGGGCAGCGGGGTGAGCAGTTCTTC	CASSQDRGQRGEQFF
NA	TRBV29-1	TRBJ1-2	NA	TGCAGCGTACTAACCCAGGAGGGAGGCTACACCTTC	CSVLTQEGGYTF
many	TRBV2	TRBJ2-3	TRBD2	TGTGCCAGCGAGCGGGGGGCGGGGACAGATACGCAGTATTTT	CASERGAGTDTQYF
many	TRBV28	TRBJ1-1	NA	TGTGCCAGCAGTTTATATGAGGGGCCTCCGATCTTCTCCACTGAAGCTTTCTTT	CASSLYEGPPIFSTEAFF
NA	TRBV5-5	TRBJ2-7	NA	TGTGCCAGCAGCTTGGGAGCGCCGGACCGACCTAGGGAGCAGTACTTC	CASSLGAPDRPREQYF
NA	TRBV24-1	TRBJ2-5	TRBD1	TGTGCCACCAGTGTCTTGGACAGGGTCAGGGAGACCCAGTACTTC	CATSVLDRVRETQYF
many	TRBV30	TRBJ2-7	NA	TGTGCCTGGAGTGTACTAGACGAGCAGTACTTC	CAWSVLDEQYF
NA	TRBV20-1	TRBJ2-3	NA	TGCAGTGCTAGAGATCGGAATGGAGGGTGGAGCACAGATACGCAGTATTTT	CSARDRNGGWSTDTQYF
few	TRBV20-1	TRBJ2-3	TRBD2	TGCAGTGCAGGAAAGCGGGAAAGCACAGATACGCAGTATTTT	CSAGKRESTDTQYF
many	TRBV27	TRBJ2-5	NA	TGTGCCAGCAGAAGTGCGGGATCGCCTAAAGAGACCCAGTACTTC	CASRSAGSPKETQYF
few	TRBV12-3/TRBV12-4	TRBJ2-1	NA	TGTGCCAGCAGTTTAATCGGTGGGGCAGAACTGGATGAGCAGTTCTTC	CASSLIGGAELDEQFF
few	TRBV6-1	TRBJ2-7	NA	TGTGCCAGCACTTCCCATCCCGGGATAACCTACGAGCAGTACTTC	CASTSHPGITYEQYF
many	TRBV18	TRBJ1-5	TRBD1	TGTGCCAGCTCACCAAACAGGGGCGGCAATCAGCCCCAGCATTTT	CASSPNRGGNQPQHF
many	TRBV28	TRBJ2-7	TRBD2	TGTGCCAGCAGTACTTTGACTAGCGGGACGTTCCCCTACGAGCAGTACTTC	CASSTLTSGTFPYEQYF
many	TRBV2	TRBJ2-7	NA	TGTGCCAGCAGTGCCCGACTAGGGGACCCCTACGAGCAGTACTTC	CASSARLGDPYEQYF
NA	TRBV27	TRBJ2-3	NA	TGTGCCAGCAGTTCGAGCCGGTACACAGATACGCAGTATTTT	CASSSSRYTDTQYF
many	TRBV2	TRBJ2-1	NA	TGTGCCAGCATCTTGGAGAGCTCCTACAATGAGCAGTTCTTC	CASILESSYNEQFF
NA	TRBV6-2/TRBV6-3	TRBJ2-7	NA	TGTGCCAGCAGTACAAGACAGAGGAGCTCCTACGAGCAGTACTTC	CASSTRQRSSYEQYF
few	TRBV12-5	TRBJ2-5	NA	TGTGCTAGCTCGGACAGCAACTTCCAAGAGACCCAGTACTTC	CASSDSNFQETQYF
many	TRBV12-3/TRBV12-4	TRBJ2-5	NA	TGTGCCAGCAGTCCGCAGACTACCCAAGAGACCCAGTACTTC	CASSPQTTQETQYF
few	TRBV7-6	TRBJ1-5	NA	TGTGCCAGCAGTTCGGGCCTCCTTGGCAATCAGCCCCAGCATTTT	CASSSGLLGNQPQHF
few	TRBV10-3	TRBJ1-5	NA	TGTGCCATCAGTGGGGAGAGGGGAGAGGGCCAGCCCCAGCATTTT	CAISGERGEGQPQHF
many	TRBV28	TRBJ1-5	TRBD1	TGTGCCAGCAGCGACACAGGGGGCGCCCGACAGCCCCAGCATTTT	CASSDTGGARQPQHF
few	TRBV3-1	TRBJ2-5	TRBD2	TGTGCCAGCAGCCGCAGCGGGAGGGCAGTGGAGACCCAGTACTTC	CASSRSGRAVETQYF
many	TRBV20-1	TRBJ2-7	TRBD2	TGCAGCCCTAGAGATATCGGCGGGAGGGCCCACGAGCAGTACTTC	CSPRDIGGRAHEQYF
NA	TRBV10-3	TRBJ1-5	NA	TGTGCCATCAGCAACCGGACAGATAATCAGCCCCAGCATTTT	CAISNRTDNQPQHF
NA	TRBV29-1	TRBJ2-7	NA	TGCAGCGTTGAAGATCCGACCGGGAGCGGCCTGGACGAGCAGTACTTC	CSVEDPTGSGLDEQYF
NA	TRBV16	TRBJ2-7	NA	TGTGCCAGCAGCCACCGACAGACCCCCTCCGAGCAGTACTTC	CASSHRQTPSEQYF
many	TRBV18	TRBJ2-2	NA	TGTGCCAGCTCACCAAGTACCGGGGAGCTGTTTTTT	CASSPSTGELFF
NA	TRBV19	TRBJ1-2	NA	TGTGCCAGTACAGTTCCGGGGGGCGCGAACTATGGCTACACCTTC	CASTVPGGANYGYTF
few	TRBV7-8	TRBJ2-3	TRBD2	TGTGCCAGCAGCTTAATAGCGGGAGTTGGCACAGATACGCAGTATTTT	CASSLIAGVGTDTQYF
few	TRBV20-1	TRBJ2-3	NA	TGCAGCGTCGGACGGCCTTACCAAGATACGCAGTATTTT	CSVGRPYQDTQYF